The 5 T cell receptor beta chains reported below all come from one sample, sequenced in a study of identical twins' blood T cells. TCRdb reprocessed the 5' RACE reads via MiXCR and lists one record per CDR3 protein. The repertoire holds hundreds of thousands of distinct CDR3 sequences, roughly 30% seen once, with 5.5% to 6.5% in the top ten. The specimen was PBMCs. These receptors were collected from a woman between 18 and 50 years old in good health.

The rearrangement uses TRBV6-5 and TRBJ2-7, with D perhaps matching TRBD1 (7 bases). CDR1 and CDR2 (germline): MNHEY, SVGAGI. Between the trimmed V and J ends, which lost 8 bases and 2 bases, there was a span of 25 bases. This CDR3 has 17 residues. CDR3 DNA: TGTGCCAGCTCGAACGGCGGGACAGTCAGGTTAACCTACGAGCAGTACTTC. The encoded protein is CASSNGGTVRLTYEQYF.

This clonotype showed up just a few times. This chain links TRBV6-6 with TRBJ1-1; D is ambiguous. The V end was cut by 6 bases, the J end by 7 bases, with 6 bases between. The CDR3 is made up of 10 amino acids. The V gene's germline CDR1 is MNHNY and CDR2 SVGAGI (reference sequence). The CDR3, as DNA: TGTGCCAGCAGGGTAGTTGAAGCTTTCTTT. It specifies CASRVVEAFF.

This clonotype was seen a handful of times. The V call is TRBV11-2, the J call TRBJ2-7; weak D call: TRBD2 (6 bases). Germline lookup yields CDR1 SGHAT and CDR2 FQNNGV. V was clipped by 4 bases and J by 3 bases, with 10 bases between them. CDR3 length equals 13 residues. CDR3 nucleotides: TGTGCCAGCAGCTCTCCGGGAGACTACGAGCAGTACTTC. It yields the protein CASSSPGDYEQYF.

Remarks on this clonotype: A junction boundary mismatches the germline segment, possibly from a read error. The V and J genes are TRBV3-1 and TRBJ1-1; D remains unclear. CDR3 length: 12 residues. Germline V gene sequence: CDR1 LGHDT, CDR2 YNNKEL (reference sequence). The CDR3 spells CAGSRAYTEAFF. Written as DNA, the CDR3 is TGTGCCGGCAGCCGGGCCTACACTGAAGCTTTCTTT.

The sample holds a few counts of this clonotype. The chain uses TRBV6-2 or TRBV6-3 and TRBJ2-1; D is uncertain. CDR3 size: 13 residues. The V gene lost 2 bases and the J gene lost 9 bases, with 11 bases spanning the gap. Germline CDR1 is MNHEY and CDR2 is SVGEGT. The CDR3 region has the DNA TGTGCCAGCAGTTACGGCTCCCTCAGTGAGCAGTTCTTC. Protein sequence: CASSYGSLSEQFF.